The rows below give T cell receptor beta chains drawn from one sample of a study of blood T cell repertoires in COVID-19. The repertoire was sequenced with immunoSEQ multiplex PCR; TCRdb's copy has only in-frame clones and lacks some. The table lists 150,000 or so clones, about 90% of them singletons. Input material: PBMCs or T cells enriched from blood (not recorded which). The receptors here all came from a woman aged 40 to 50 who had been exposed to COVID-19. Each CDR3 is given with its conserved first and last residue. The D gene is left open where the match is weak. Clone sizes are given selectively: once, few, many, or a class where the clone is expanded.

TRBD1 | TRBJ1-1 | NA | TRBV12-3/TRBV12-4 | TGTGCCAGCAGGGTATATCAGGGGGCGGTAGCTTTCTTT | CASRVYQGAVAFF
TRBD1 | TRBJ1-6 | NA | TRBV11-2 | TGTGCCAGCAGCGTGGGACAGGGTCCAAATTCACCCCTCCACTTT | CASSVGQGPNSPLHF
NA | TRBJ2-2 | NA | TRBV28 | TGTGCCAGCAGTTTCTCACAGGGAAGGACCGGGGAGCTGTTTTTT | CASSFSQGRTGELFF
TRBD1 | TRBJ1-1 | NA | TRBV19 | TGTGCCAGTAGTGGGACAGGGTGGAGCACTGAAGCTTTCTTT | CASSGTGWSTEAFF
NA | TRBJ1-4 | NA | TRBV5-1 | TGCGCCAGCAGCCTGGGGACATGGAACGATGAAAAACTGTTTTTT | CASSLGTWNDEKLFF
NA | TRBJ1-4 | NA | TRBV29-1 | TGCAGCGTTGAAAATAGGGGAAGAGTGTTTTTT | CSVENRGRVFF
TRBD1 | TRBJ2-5 | NA | TRBV24-1 | TGTGCCACCAGTGACTGGGACAGGGGGAACCTTCTAGCGGGTGTCCAAGAGACCCAGTACTTC | CATSDWDRGNLLAGVQETQYF
NA | TRBJ2-7 | NA | TRBV7-9 | TGTGCCAGCGGGGTCGCGGGGGCGTACGAGCAGTACTTC | CASGVAGAYEQYF
NA | TRBJ1-2 | once | TRBV5-5 | TGTGCCAGCAGCTTGGAGGGGGGGCGAGTTTTTGGCTACACCTTC | CASSLEGGRVFGYTF
NA | TRBJ1-1 | NA | TRBV19 | TGTGCCAGTAGTCCCCGGGGAACCCGAGGCACTGAAGCTTTCTTT | CASSPRGTRGTEAFF
NA | TRBJ2-3 | NA | TRBV2 | TGTGCCAGCACCGAGTTAGCCCCATCGCAGTATTTT | CASTELAPSQYF
NA | TRBJ1-1 | once | TRBV5-1 | TGCGCCAGCAGCCCCGGGAGGGGGGAGAACACTGAAGCTTTCTTT | CASSPGRGENTEAFF
NA | TRBJ2-3 | NA | TRBV11-2 | TGTGCCAGCAGCTTGAAGCGGGCAGATACGCAGTATTTT | CASSLKRADTQYF
TRBD1 | TRBJ2-7 | NA | TRBV19 | TGTGCCAGTAGCACACCGGGGACAGAAAGCTCCTACGAGCAGTACTTC | CASSTPGTESSYEQYF
TRBD1 | TRBJ1-1 | once | TRBV2 | TGTGCCGCCCTTCAGGGGGCCATGAACACTGAAGCTTTCTTT | CAALQGAMNTEAFF
NA | TRBJ1-2 | once | TRBV5-1 | TGCGCCAGCAGCTTGGACTCCCCGAACTATGGCTACACCTTC | CASSLDSPNYGYTF
NA | TRBJ1-5 | NA | TRBV5-1 | TGCGCCAGCAGCTTGGACGGAGATAGCAATCAGCCCCAGCATTTT | CASSLDGDSNQPQHF
NA | TRBJ1-2 | NA | TRBV11-2 | TGTGCCAGCAGCCCTCCGACTCCAGCACCCTTCTATGGCTACACCTTC | CASSPPTPAPFYGYTF
TRBD1 | TRBJ1-5 | NA | TRBV19 | TGTGCCAGCACCTCGGGGACAGGGCCAAATCAGCCCCAGCATTTT | CASTSGTGPNQPQHF
NA | TRBJ2-6 | NA | TRBV29-1 | TGCAGCGTTGAAGACCCAACAACGTACTCTGGGGCCAACGTCCTGACTTTC | CSVEDPTTYSGANVLTF
TRBD1 | TRBJ1-5 | NA | TRBV6-5 | TGTGCCAGCAGTTATACGACAGGGGCTCAGCCCCAGCATTTT | CASSYTTGAQPQHF
NA | TRBJ1-1 | NA | TRBV3-1/TRBV3-2 | TGTGCCAGCAGCCAAGACCAGGGGCCATGGAACACTGAAGCTTTCTTT | CASSQDQGPWNTEAFF
NA | TRBJ1-6 | NA | TRBV3-1/TRBV3-2 | TGTGCCAGCAGCCAAGTCGGGACAACCGGCTCACCCCTCCACTTT | CASSQVGTTGSPLHF
TRBD1 | TRBJ1-6 | NA | TRBV4-1 | TGCGCCAGCAAATCCGGGACAGGGCGTTTAGCACCCCTCCACTTT | CASKSGTGRLAPLHF
NA | TRBJ2-3 | NA | TRBV9 | TGTGCCAGCAGCGTAATGAGGGAGGATACGCAGTATTTT | CASSVMREDTQYF
TRBD2 | TRBJ2-1 | NA | TRBV3-1/TRBV3-2 | TGTGCCAGCAGCCTGCTTACTAGCGGGGGGGCAGGGGGCCCATCCTACAAAGAGCAGTTCTTC | CASSLLTSGGAGGPSYKEQFF
TRBD2 | TRBJ2-3 | NA | TRBV7-2 | TGTGCCAGCAGCTTAGACGGGGGGGGAAAAGATACGCAGTATTTT | CASSLDGGGKDTQYF
NA | TRBJ1-2 | NA | TRBV19 | TGTGCCAGTAGTACCATCCGGGAGCCTAACTATGGCTACACCTTC | CASSTIREPNYGYTF
NA | TRBJ1-6 | NA | TRBV28 | TGTGCCAGCAGTTTTTTCAGGGTAGCAACTTCACCCCTCCACTTT | CASSFFRVATSPLHF
NA | TRBJ1-2 | NA | TRBV10-2 | TGCGCCAGCAGTGAGTCAGGGGAGGGGAGCTATGGCTACACCTTC | CASSESGEGSYGYTF
TRBD1 | TRBJ2-7 | few | TRBV5-1 | TGCGCCAGCAGAACCGGGACAGGCTCCTACGAGCAGTACTTC | CASRTGTGSYEQYF
TRBD1 | TRBJ2-3 | NA | TRBV5-1 | TGCGCCAGCAGCCTTATTGGACAGGGCACAGATACGCAGTATTTT | CASSLIGQGTDTQYF
NA | TRBJ2-5 | once | TRBV18 | TGTGCCAGCTCACCTAGCGACATCGGCGGGACCCAGTACTTC | CASSPSDIGGTQYF
NA | TRBJ2-5 | once | TRBV4-1 | TGCGCCAGCAGCCAAGTTGGGGGGGCAGAGACCCAGTACTTC | CASSQVGGAETQYF
NA | TRBJ2-7 | few | TRBV6-5 | TGTGCCAGCAGAAAGGGACTGTTCTACGAGCAGTACTTC | CASRKGLFYEQYF
TRBD1 | TRBJ1-1 | NA | TRBV2 | TGTGCCAGCAGCGCCTCGACAGGGGCTTTCTTT | CASSASTGAFF
NA | TRBJ1-6 | NA | TRBV2 | TGTGCCAGCAGTGTAAATGAGAGATTAAATTCACCCCTCCACTTT | CASSVNERLNSPLHF
TRBD1 | TRBJ1-2 | NA | TRBV6-5 | TGTGCCAGCAACTTACTCGCAGGGGGACCCTATGGCTACACCTTC | CASNLLAGGPYGYTF